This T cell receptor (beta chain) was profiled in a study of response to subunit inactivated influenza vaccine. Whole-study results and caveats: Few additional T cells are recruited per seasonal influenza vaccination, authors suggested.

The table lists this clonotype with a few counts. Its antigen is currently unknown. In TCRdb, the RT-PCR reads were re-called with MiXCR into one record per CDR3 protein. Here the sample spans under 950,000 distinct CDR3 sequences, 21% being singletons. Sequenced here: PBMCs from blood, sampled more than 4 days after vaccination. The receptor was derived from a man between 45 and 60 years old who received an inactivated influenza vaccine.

This CDR3 is CASSFVGLARETQYF. The CDR3 DNA reads TGTGCCAGCAGTTTTGTGGGACTAGCTCGAGAGACCCAGTACTTC. This chain joins TRBV28 and TRBJ2-5; 9 nucleotides line up with TRBD2. There are 15 residues in the CDR3. Germline CDR1 MDHEN, CDR2 SYDVKM. The ends lost 3 bases at V and 4 bases at J; junction bases unmatched: 6. Drawing the rest from reference TRBV28 and TRBJ2-5, the complete variable domain is DVKVTQSSRYLVKRTGEKVFLECVQDMDHENMFWYRQDPGLGLRLIYFSYDVKMKEKGDIPEGYSVSREKKERFSLILESASTNQTSMYLCASSFVGLARETQYFGPGTRLLVL.